This TCR beta chain stems from a study of monozygotic twins with inflammatory bowel disease. Study results and caveats: Patients got different immunosuppressive treatments, which may have made their repertoires more variable.

On this clonotype itself: Its antigen is undetermined.

For every donor, one blood sample of 2.5 to 3 ml was drawn. The CDR3 extends over 14 amino acids. Germline loops: CDR1 DFQATT, CDR2 SNEGSKA (reference sequence). TCRdb reprocessed the 5' RACE reads and stores each CDR3 protein as one record, lacking DNA. Its clone listing holds some 160,000 distinct CDR3 sequences. This clonotype originated in a human donor with ulcerative colitis or Crohn's disease, or a healthy co-twin of an affected twin (not recorded which). The rearrangement uses TRBV20-1 and TRBJ2-4; TCRdb proposes TRBD1, but this gene call is untestable without DNA. What was sequenced was blood. CDR3 loop: CSAFEGAVGDIQYF.